This entry lists 28 T cell receptor beta chains sequenced from one sample in a study of metastatic and nonmetastatic thyroid tumors. Using MiXCR, TCRdb reanalyzed the PCR reads. The table lists 25,000 to 30,000 clones, roughly 3.5% of them singletons. None of the patients had undergone any treatment ahead of thyroid surgery. Material for sequencing was blood. Source of these receptors: a male donor with papillary thyroid cancer or a benign thyroid nodule (not recorded which). Some clones in this sample may be carry-over from other donors' samples.

The V call is TRBV27, the J call TRBJ2-7; 8 bases fit TRBD1. Germline CDR1 MNHEY, CDR2 SMNVEV (reference sequence). This CDR3 region has 14 residues. V dropped 4 bases and J dropped 0; count of bases not matched to a gene: 2. DNA for the CDR3: TGTGCCAGCAGTTCCACAGGGGGCTCCTACGAGCAGTACTTC. Protein sequence: CASSSTGGSYEQYF.

Ten or more counts support this clone. The V and J genes are TRBV5-1 and TRBJ2-2; tentatively, D is TRBD2 (7 bases). CDR1 and CDR2 from the germline V gene are SGHRS and YFSETQ. CDR3 length: 16 residues. The ends were cut back, 4 bases at V and 5 bases at J, with 18 bases in the middle. The CDR3 DNA sequence: TGCGCCAGCAGCCCCGGTCGGGGGGCGAGGACCGGGGAGCTGTTTTTT. This encodes CASSPGRGARTGELFF.

In its sample, this clone ranks as medium-sized. This chain connects TRBV19 to TRBJ1-2; D is uncertain. The CDR3 totals 12 residues. V was pared by 3 bases and J by 3 bases, with 5 bases between. From germline, CDR1 is LNHDA and CDR2 SQIVND (reference sequence). The CDR3 DNA sequence: TGTGCCAGTAGTATGGTAGACTATGGCTACACCTTC. Translated: CASSMVDYGYTF.

V is TRBV27 and J is TRBJ1-2; TRBD1 agrees at 7 bases. The length of the CDR3 is 17 residues. V was pared by 3 bases and J by 0 bases, with 10 bases of the junction left unmatched. Germline CDR1 reads MNHEY; CDR2 reads SMNVEV (reference sequence). The CDR3 reads CASSFGTRQGANYGYTF. CDR3 DNA sequence: TGTGCCAGCAGTTTTGGGACCAGACAGGGAGCTAACTATGGCTACACCTTC.

In its sample, this clone was seen a few times. One end of the junction fails to match germline, which may point to a read error. The CDR3 DNA reads as TGTGCCAGCAGCTTAGCGCTTGGGTATTCCTACAATGAGCATTTCTTC. Protein product: CASSLALGYSYNEHFF. V usage is TRBV7-2 and J usage is TRBJ2-1; no definite D call. Germline-derived CDR1 and CDR2 are SGHTA and FQGNSA. The CDR3 length is 16 residues.

This clone was detected a few times. The V gene is TRBV7-2, the J gene TRBJ2-1; the match to TRBD2 covers 7 bases. V lost 7 bases to trimming and J lost 16 bases; unmatched junction nucleotides: 13. The CDR3 covers 12 residues. In germline, CDR1 is SGHTA, CDR2 FQGNSA. The CDR3 DNA reads TGTGCCAGCAACTTGAGGCGGGAGATTGAATTCTTC. Translation: CASNLRREIEFF.

This clone was seen repeatedly, ten times or more. J is TRBJ1-1 and V is TRBV3-1; perhaps TRBD1 as D (5 bases). The germline gives CDR1 LGHDT, CDR2 YNNKEL (reference sequence). V lost 3 bases and J 4 bases, leaving 12 bases between the germline ends. There are 14 residues in the CDR3. The DNA for the CDR3 is TGTGCCAGCAGCCATCGATCGGGGGGCACTGAAGCTTTCTTT. It translates to CASSHRSGGTEAFF.

Regarding this clone: Just one base apart from a much larger clone, this may be a read error. V usage is TRBV6-5 and J usage is TRBJ2-4; 7 bases agree with TRBD2. The CDR3 totals 18 residues. From germline, CDR1 is MNHEY and CDR2 SVGAGI. The J segment lost 0 bases and the V segment lost 0 bases, leaving 8 bases of the junction unmatched. CDR3 in DNA: TGTGCCAGCAGTTACTCACGGGGGGAGTGGCTAGCCAAAAACATTCAGTACTTC. Residues: CASSYSRGEWLAKNIQYF.

This clone was found many times. The chain combines TRBV6-2 or TRBV6-3 with TRBJ2-2; 7 nucleotides align to TRBD1. This CDR3 contains 13 residues. The germline V gene has CDR1 MNHEY and CDR2 SVGEGT. With 6 bases clipped from V and 7 bases from J, the junction kept 5 bases outside the gene matches. The CDR3, as DNA: TGTGCCAGCAGGGGGGACAGTCACGGGGAGCTGTTTTTT. Its protein is CASRGDSHGELFF.

The J gene is TRBJ2-2, the V gene TRBV19, with 14 bases matching TRBD2. The ends lost 4 bases at V and 0 bases at J; junction bases unmatched: 7. The CDR3 is 19 residues long. The V gene's germline CDR1 is LNHDA and CDR2 SQIVND (reference sequence). CDR3 sequence reads: CASSKGLAGDFANTGELFF. The DNA for the CDR3 is TGTGCCAGTAGTAAGGGACTAGCGGGAGATTTCGCGAACACCGGGGAGCTGTTTTTT.

This clone was observed a handful of times. DNA of the CDR3: TGTGCCAGCAGCTTATCTACGGATGAAAAACTGTTTTTT. Its translation is CASSLSTDEKLFF. The chain joins TRBV7-9 to TRBJ1-4, with D unresolved. The V and J ends lost 2 bases and 6 bases respectively, with 7 bases between them. Looked up from germline, CDR1 is SEHNR and CDR2 is FQNEAQ (reference sequence). There are 13 residues in the CDR3.

As for this clone: No conserved phenylalanine or tryptophan ends this CDR3, so it is likely a read error. The chain combines TRBV2 with TRBJ2-5; no clear D gene. This CDR3 contains 11 residues. Trimming left V 11 bases short and J 4 bases short, with 11 bases between. Germline values: CDR1 SNHLY, CDR2 FYNNEI. As DNA, the CDR3 is TGTGCCGTTCGGACGCGAGAGACCCAGTACTCC. This sequence encodes CAVRTRETQYS.

This clone was detected ten times or more. In the same sample, other DNA sequences code for this CDR3. The chain links TRBV24-1 to TRBJ2-5; 8 nucleotides match TRBD1. Trimming cost V 4 bases and J 1 base; bases outside gene matches: 10. The germline V gene encodes CDR1 KGHDR and CDR2 SFDVKD. This CDR3 comprises 17 residues. The CDR3 DNA is TGTGCCACCAGTGAACTTGGGACAGGCACCCGCCAAGAGACCCAGTACTTC. Its protein is CATSELGTGTRQETQYF.

This clone appeared many times. The gene calls are TRBV20-1 and TRBJ1-5; no definite D call. Trimming took 2 bases from V and 2 from J, leaving 10 bases between them. This CDR3 has 14 amino acids. Germline V gives CDR1 DFQATT, CDR2 SNEGSKA (reference sequence). The CDR3, as DNA: TGCAGTGCTAGAAATGCAGAAGGCAATCAGCCCCAGCATTTT. Residues: CSARNAEGNQPQHF.

Ten or more counts support this clone. The chain combines TRBV12-3 or TRBV12-4 with TRBJ2-5; D remains ambiguous. CDR3 size: 14 residues. Trimming cost V 3 bases and J 1 base, with 9 bases left between them. The CDR3 DNA sequence: TGTGCCAGCAGTTTTTATAGTGGCCAAGAGACCCAGTACTTC. Protein sequence: CASSFYSGQETQYF.

This clone was seen many times. The chain couples TRBV5-4 to TRBJ1-4; no firm D call. Per germline, CDR1 SGHNT and CDR2 YYREEE (reference sequence). The CDR3 covers 13 residues. The V gene lost 0 bases and the J gene lost 3 bases, with 3 bases spanning the gap. CDR3 coding DNA: TGTGCCAGCAGCTTGGACCCTAATGAAAAACTGTTTTTT. It translates to CASSLDPNEKLFF.

This clone was seen only a few times. An end of the junction differs from the germline gene, which may be a read error. The chain carries TRBV6-2 or TRBV6-3 and TRBJ2-2; 7 bases align to TRBD1. The CDR3 covers 13 residues. CDR1 and CDR2 (germline): MNHEY, SVGEGT. CDR3: CASRGDSHGDLFF. The CDR3 DNA reads as TGTGCCAGCAGGGGGGACAGTCACGGGGATCTGTTTTTT.

In its sample, this clone ranks as large (0.1 to 1%). The chain is built from TRBV6-2 or TRBV6-3 and TRBJ1-2; D perhaps matches TRBD1 (6 bases). The CDR3 sequence is 12 residues long. Trimming shortened V by 5 bases and J by 4 bases, and 8 bases separated the two germline ends. Germline lookup yields CDR1 MNHEY and CDR2 SVGEGT. The CDR3 DNA reads TGTGCCAGCAGTGCACAGGGCTATGGCTACACCTTC. Amino acids: CASSAQGYGYTF.

This clone was seen many times. V is TRBV20-1 and J is TRBJ1-2, with 7 bases aligning to TRBD1. V lost 6 bases and J lost 4; bases outside the gene matches: 8. The length of the CDR3 is 13 residues. CDR1 is DFQATT, CDR2 SNEGSKA, per germline (reference sequence). The CDR3 loop reads CSARRQGGYGYTF. CDR3 in DNA: TGCAGTGCGAGACGACAGGGTGGCTATGGCTACACCTTC.

This clone was observed a handful of times. One end of the junction varies from germline; a read error may be responsible. This sequence joins TRBV20-1 and TRBJ2-2; maybe TRBD2 (5 bases). From germline, CDR1 is DFQATT and CDR2 SNEGSKA (reference sequence). CDR3 size: 14 residues. CDR3 protein: CSARHGRDTGELLF. In DNA, the CDR3 is TGCAGTGCTAGACATGGAAGAGACACCGGGGAGCTGCTTTTT.

This clone was picked up a small number of times. V is TRBV6-1 and J is TRBJ2-2; D unclear. V was pared by 7 bases and J by 0 bases, with 6 bases between. The germline V gene has CDR1 MNHNS and CDR2 SASEGT. The CDR3 runs to 13 residues. The DNA for the CDR3 is TGTGCCAGCAAGGGATCGAACACCGGGGAGCTGTTTTTT. This sequence encodes CASKGSNTGELFF.

In its sample, this clone was seen many times. This chain uses TRBV6-1 with TRBJ2-6; a weak D match, TRBD1 (6 bases). This CDR3 has 15 amino acids. V was cut by 9 bases and J by 13 bases, with 25 bases left in between. Germline loops: CDR1 MNHNS, CDR2 SASEGT. Here the CDR3 DNA reads TGTGCCAGTGTCCCGGACAGTACTGGGGACAAAGTCCTGACTTTC. Translated, it gives CASVPDSTGDKVLTF.

This clone appeared many times. CDR3 in amino acids: CASSGSPNYEQYF. The CDR3, as DNA: TGTGCCAGCAGCGGGTCCCCCAACTACGAGCAGTACTTC. This chain joins TRBV28 and TRBJ2-7; D is uncertain. Germline CDR1 MDHEN, CDR2 SYDVKM. Trimming removed 6 bases at V and 3 bases at J, with 12 bases between. This CDR3 is 13 amino acids long.

This clone has more than one count but fewer than ten. At one boundary the junction diverges from the germline segment, which might be a read error. CDR3 loop: CATSLGYSNQPQNF. In nucleotides, the CDR3 is TGTGCCACGAGTCTCGGGTATAGCAATCAGCCCCAGAATTTT. V is TRBV24-1 and J is TRBJ1-5; D gene ambiguous. The CDR3 loop spans 14 amino acids. CDR1 and CDR2 (germline): KGHDR, SFDVKD.

In this sample, this clone turned up many times. V gene TRBV19 combines with J gene TRBJ1-5; D is undetermined. Deletions cut 8 bases from V and 0 bases from J, with 11 bases between. This CDR3 contains 14 residues. Germline V gene data show CDR1 as LNHDA and CDR2 as SQIVND (reference sequence). CDR3 protein: CASRSTHSNQPQHF. The CDR3 nucleotides read TGTGCCAGTCGTTCGACACATAGCAATCAGCCCCAGCATTTT.

This clone occurred a few times. V gene TRBV6-2 or TRBV6-3 combines with J gene TRBJ2-1, with TRBD2 matching over 11 bases. In germline, CDR1 is MNHEY, CDR2 SVGEGT. The CDR3 length is 15 residues. Losses at the gene ends were 8 bases for V and 4 bases for J; bases not matched to a gene: 7. The CDR3 sequence is CASGNIAGGYNEQFF. The CDR3 bases are TGTGCCAGCGGTAACATAGCGGGGGGGTACAATGAGCAGTTCTTC.

The chain has TRBV27 and TRBJ2-1, with TRBD1 matching 12 bases. The CDR3 length is 12 residues. After removal of 5 bases from V and 12 bases from J, the junction contained 2 bases not matched to a gene. The V gene's germline CDR1 is MNHEY and CDR2 SMNVEV (reference sequence). CDR3 in DNA: TGTGCCAGCAGTGGGACAGGGGGCCGGCAGTTCTTC. It encodes CASSGTGGRQFF.

This clone was found many times. The genes are TRBV20-1 and TRBJ1-6; 7 nucleotides align to TRBD1. Germline CDR1 is DFQATT and CDR2 is SNEGSKA (reference sequence). The ends lost 5 bases at V and 10 bases at J; junction bases unmatched: 14. CDR3 length: 15 residues. Here the CDR3 reads CSAPPVDREGSPLHF. CDR3 sequence (DNA): TGCAGTGCTCCACCCGTAGACAGGGAGGGGTCACCCCTCCACTTT.